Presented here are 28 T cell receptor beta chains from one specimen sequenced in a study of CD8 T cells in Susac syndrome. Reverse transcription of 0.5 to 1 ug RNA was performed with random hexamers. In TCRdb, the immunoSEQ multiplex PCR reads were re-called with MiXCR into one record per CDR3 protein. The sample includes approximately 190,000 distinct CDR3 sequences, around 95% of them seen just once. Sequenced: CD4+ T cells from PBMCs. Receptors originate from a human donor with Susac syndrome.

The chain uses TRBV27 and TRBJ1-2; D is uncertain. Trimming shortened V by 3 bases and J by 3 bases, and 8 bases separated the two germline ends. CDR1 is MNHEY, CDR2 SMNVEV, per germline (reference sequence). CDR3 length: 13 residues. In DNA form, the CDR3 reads TGTGCCAGCAGTTTTGAGGCCCACTATGGCTACACCTTC. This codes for CASSFEAHYGYTF.

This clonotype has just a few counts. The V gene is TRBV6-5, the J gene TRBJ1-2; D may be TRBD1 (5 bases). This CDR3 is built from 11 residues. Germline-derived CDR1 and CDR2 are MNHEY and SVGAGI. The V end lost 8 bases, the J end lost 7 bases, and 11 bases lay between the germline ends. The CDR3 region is CASSGGGGYTF. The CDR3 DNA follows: TGTGCCAGCTCTGGGGGGGGTGGCTACACCTTC.

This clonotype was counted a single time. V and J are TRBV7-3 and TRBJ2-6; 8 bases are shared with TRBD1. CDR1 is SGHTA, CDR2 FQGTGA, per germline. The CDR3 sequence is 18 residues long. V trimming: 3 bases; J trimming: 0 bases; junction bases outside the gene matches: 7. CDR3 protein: CASSFSGTGPSGANVLTF. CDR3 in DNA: TGTGCCAGCAGCTTCTCCGGGACAGGACCCTCTGGGGCCAACGTCCTGACTTTC.

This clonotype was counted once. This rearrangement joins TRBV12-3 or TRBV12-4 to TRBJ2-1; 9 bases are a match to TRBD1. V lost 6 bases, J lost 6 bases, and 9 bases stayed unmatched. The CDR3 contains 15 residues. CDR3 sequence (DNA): TGTGCCAGCAGCCTCACGGGACAGGGAATCAATGAGCAGTTCTTC. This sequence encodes CASSLTGQGINEQFF.

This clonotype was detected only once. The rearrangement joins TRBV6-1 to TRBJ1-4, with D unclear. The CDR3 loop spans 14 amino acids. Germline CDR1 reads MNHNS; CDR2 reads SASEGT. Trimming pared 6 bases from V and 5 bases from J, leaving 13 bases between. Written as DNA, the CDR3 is TGTGCCAGCAGAAGACCGGGCGGGAATGAAAAACTGTTTTTT. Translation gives CASRRPGGNEKLFF.

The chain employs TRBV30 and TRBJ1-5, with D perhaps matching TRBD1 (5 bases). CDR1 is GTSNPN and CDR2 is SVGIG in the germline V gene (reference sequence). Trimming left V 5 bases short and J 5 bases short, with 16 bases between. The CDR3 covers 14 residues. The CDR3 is CAWAGGLGDQPQHF. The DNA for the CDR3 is TGTGCCTGGGCCGGGGGGTTAGGGGATCAGCCCCAGCATTTT. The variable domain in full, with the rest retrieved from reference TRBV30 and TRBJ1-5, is SQTIHQWPATLVQPVGSPLSLECTVEGTSNPNLYWYRQAAGRGLQLLFYSVGIGQISSEVPQNLSASRPQDRQFILSSKKLLLSDSGFYLCAWAGGLGDQPQHFGDGTRLSIL.

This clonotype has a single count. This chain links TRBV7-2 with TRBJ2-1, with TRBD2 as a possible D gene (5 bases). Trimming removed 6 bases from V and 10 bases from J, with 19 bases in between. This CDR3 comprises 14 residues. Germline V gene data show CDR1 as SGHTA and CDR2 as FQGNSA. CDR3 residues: CASSRTRTAPEQFF. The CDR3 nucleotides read TGTGCCAGCAGTCGCACCCGGACTGCCCCGGAGCAGTTCTTC.

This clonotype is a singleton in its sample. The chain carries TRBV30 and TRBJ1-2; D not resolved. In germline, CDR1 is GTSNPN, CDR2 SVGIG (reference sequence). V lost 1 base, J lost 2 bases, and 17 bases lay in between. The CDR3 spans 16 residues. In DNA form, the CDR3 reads TGTGCCTGGAGTGGACCGAGCGCACAGAGAAACTATGGCTACACCTTC. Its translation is CAWSGPSAQRNYGYTF.

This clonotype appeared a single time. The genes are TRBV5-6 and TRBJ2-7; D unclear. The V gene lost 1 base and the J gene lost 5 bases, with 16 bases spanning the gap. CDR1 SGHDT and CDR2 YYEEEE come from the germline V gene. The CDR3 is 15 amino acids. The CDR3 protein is CASSLSNRRRDEQYF. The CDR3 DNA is TGTGCCAGCAGCTTGTCGAACCGCCGAAGGGACGAGCAGTACTTC.

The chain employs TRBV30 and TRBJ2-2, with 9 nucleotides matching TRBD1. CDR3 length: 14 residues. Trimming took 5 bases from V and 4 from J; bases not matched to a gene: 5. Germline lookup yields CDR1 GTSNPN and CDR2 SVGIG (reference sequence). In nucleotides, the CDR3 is TGTGCCTGGTTGGGGACAGGGTTCACCGGGGAGCTGTTTTTT. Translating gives CAWLGTGFTGELFF.

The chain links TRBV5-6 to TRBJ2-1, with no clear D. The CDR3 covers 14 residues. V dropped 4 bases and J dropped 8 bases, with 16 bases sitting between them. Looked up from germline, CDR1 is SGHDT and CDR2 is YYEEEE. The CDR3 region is CASSATNNFYEQFF. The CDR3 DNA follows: TGTGCCAGCAGCGCGACGAATAACTTCTATGAGCAGTTCTTC. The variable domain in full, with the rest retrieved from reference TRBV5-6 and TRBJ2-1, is DAGVTQSPTHLIKTRGQQVTLRCSPKSGHDTVSWYQQALGQGPQFIFQYYEEEERQRGNFPDRFSGHQFPNYSSELNVNALLLGDSALYLCASSATNNFYEQFFGPGTRLTVL.

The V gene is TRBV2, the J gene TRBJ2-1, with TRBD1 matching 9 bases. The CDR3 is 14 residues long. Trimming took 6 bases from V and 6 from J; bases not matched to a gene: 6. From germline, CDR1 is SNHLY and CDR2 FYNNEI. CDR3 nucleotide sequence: TGTGCCAGCAGCGCCATGACAGGGGGCAATGAGCAGTTCTTC. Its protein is CASSAMTGGNEQFF.

DNA of the CDR3: TGTGCCAGCAGTTTTCATTATCCGCAAGGACAGGGGAACATTCAGTACTTC. The encoded protein is CASSFHYPQGQGNIQYF. This chain connects TRBV27 to TRBJ2-4, with 9 bases lining up with TRBD1. The CDR3 runs to 17 residues. J gave up 7 bases and V 3 bases, and 13 bases lay outside the gene matches. CDR1 MNHEY and CDR2 SMNVEV come from the germline V gene (reference sequence).

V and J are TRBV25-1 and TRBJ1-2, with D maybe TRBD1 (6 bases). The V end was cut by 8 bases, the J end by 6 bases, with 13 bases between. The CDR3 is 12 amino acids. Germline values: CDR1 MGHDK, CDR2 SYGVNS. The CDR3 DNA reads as TGTGCCAGCGGAACAGGGAGTCATGGCTACACCTTC. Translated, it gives CASGTGSHGYTF.

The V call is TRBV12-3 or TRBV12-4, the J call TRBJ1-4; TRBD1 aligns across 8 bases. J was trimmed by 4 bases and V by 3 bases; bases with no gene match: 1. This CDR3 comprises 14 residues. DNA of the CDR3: TGTGCCAGCAGTTTGGGACAGGTTAATGAAAAACTGTTTTTT. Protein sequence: CASSLGQVNEKLFF.

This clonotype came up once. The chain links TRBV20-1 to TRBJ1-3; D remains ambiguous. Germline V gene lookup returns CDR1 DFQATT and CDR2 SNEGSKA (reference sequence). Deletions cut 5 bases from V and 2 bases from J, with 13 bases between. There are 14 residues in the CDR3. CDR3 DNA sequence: TGCAGTGCTCACGACTCTCGAGCTGGAAACACCATATATTTT. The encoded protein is CSAHDSRAGNTIYF.

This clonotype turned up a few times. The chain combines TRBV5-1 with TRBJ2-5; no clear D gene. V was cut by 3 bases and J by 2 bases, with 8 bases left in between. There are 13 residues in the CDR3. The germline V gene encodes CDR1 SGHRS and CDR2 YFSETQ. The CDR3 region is CASSSDGQETQYF. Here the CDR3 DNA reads TGCGCCAGCAGCTCGGACGGACAAGAGACCCAGTACTTC. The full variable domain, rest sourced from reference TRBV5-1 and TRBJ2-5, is KAGVTQTPRYLIKTRGQQVTLSCSPISGHRSVSWYQQTPGQGLQFLFEYFSETQRNKGNFPGRFSGRQFSNSRSEMNVSTLELGDSALYLCASSSDGQETQYFGPGTRLLVL.

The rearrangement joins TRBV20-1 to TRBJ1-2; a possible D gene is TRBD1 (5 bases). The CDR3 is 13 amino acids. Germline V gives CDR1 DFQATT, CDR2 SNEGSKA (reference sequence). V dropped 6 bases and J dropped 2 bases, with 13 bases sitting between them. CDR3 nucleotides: TGCAGTGCCCCTATGCCAGGGAACTATGGCTACACCTTC. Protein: CSAPMPGNYGYTF.

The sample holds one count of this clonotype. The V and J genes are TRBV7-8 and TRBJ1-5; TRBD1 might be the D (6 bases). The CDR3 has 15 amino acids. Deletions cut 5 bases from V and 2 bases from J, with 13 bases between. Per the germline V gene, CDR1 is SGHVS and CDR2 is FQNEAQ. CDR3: CASSKQGMGNQPQHF. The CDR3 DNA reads TGTGCCAGCAGCAAACAGGGAATGGGCAATCAGCCCCAGCATTTT.

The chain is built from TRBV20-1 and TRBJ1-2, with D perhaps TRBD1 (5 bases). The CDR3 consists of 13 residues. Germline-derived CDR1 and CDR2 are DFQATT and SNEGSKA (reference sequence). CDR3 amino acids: CSTLGGGGSGYTF. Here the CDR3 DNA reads TGCAGCACACTCGGTGGGGGGGGGAGTGGCTACACCTTC.

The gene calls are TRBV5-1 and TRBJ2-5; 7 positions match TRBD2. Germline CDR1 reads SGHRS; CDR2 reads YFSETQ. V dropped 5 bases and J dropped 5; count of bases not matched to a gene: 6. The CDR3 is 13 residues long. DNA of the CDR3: TGCGCCAGCAGGCCCGGCGGGGGTGAGACCCAGTACTTC. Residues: CASRPGGGETQYF.

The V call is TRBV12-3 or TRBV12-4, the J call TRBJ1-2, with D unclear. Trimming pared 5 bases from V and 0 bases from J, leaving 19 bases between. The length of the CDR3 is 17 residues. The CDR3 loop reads CASSPRLEVGTNYGYTF. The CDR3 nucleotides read TGTGCCAGCAGTCCCAGACTGGAGGTTGGGACTAACTATGGCTACACCTTC.

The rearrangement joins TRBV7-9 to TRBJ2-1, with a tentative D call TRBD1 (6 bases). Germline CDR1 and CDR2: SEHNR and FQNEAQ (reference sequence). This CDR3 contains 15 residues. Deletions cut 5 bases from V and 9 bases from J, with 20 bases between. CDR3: CASSGRDNQASEQFF. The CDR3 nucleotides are TGTGCCAGCAGCGGACGGGACAACCAGGCCAGTGAGCAGTTCTTC.

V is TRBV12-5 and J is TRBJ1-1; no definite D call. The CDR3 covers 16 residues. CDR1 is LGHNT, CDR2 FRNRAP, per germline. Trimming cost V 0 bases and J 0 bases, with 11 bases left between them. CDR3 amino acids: CASGLVPGQLNTEAFF. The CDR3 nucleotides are TGTGCTAGTGGTTTGGTACCAGGCCAACTGAACACTGAAGCTTTCTTT.

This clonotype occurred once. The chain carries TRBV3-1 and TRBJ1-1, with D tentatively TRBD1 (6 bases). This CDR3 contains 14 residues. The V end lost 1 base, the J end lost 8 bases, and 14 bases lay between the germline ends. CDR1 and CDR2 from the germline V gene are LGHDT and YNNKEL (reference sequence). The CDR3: CASSQVFGTREAFF. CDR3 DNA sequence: TGTGCCAGCAGCCAAGTATTCGGGACAAGAGAAGCTTTCTTT.

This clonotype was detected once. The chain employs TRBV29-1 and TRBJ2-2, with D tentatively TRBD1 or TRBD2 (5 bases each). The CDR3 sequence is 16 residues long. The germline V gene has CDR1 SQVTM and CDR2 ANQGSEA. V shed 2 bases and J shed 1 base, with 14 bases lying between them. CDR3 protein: CSVEPRRGENTGELFF. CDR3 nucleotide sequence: TGCAGCGTTGAACCTCGACGAGGGGAGAACACCGGGGAGCTGTTTTTT.

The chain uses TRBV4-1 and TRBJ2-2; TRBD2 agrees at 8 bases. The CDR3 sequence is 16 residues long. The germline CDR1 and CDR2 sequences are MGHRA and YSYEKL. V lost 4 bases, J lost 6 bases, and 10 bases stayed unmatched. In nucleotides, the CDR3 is TGCGCCAGCAGCCGGGGTAGCGGGGATAATGCCGGGGAGCTGTTTTTT. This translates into CASSRGSGDNAGELFF.

The CDR3 loop is CASTIGGEDGYTF. The CDR3 DNA reads as TGTGCCAGCACCATAGGGGGCGAAGATGGCTACACCTTC. This rearrangement joins TRBV5-4 to TRBJ1-2; 7 bases fit TRBD1. The CDR3 extends over 13 amino acids. Germline V gene lookup returns CDR1 SGHNT and CDR2 YYREEE (reference sequence). V trimming: 6 bases; J trimming: 6 bases; junction bases outside the gene matches: 8.